This T cell receptor beta chain is from a study of T cells in localized non-small cell lung cancer. General study points: Because researchers sequenced only one region of the tumor, heterogeneity is still possible. There were a median roughly 60 of the top 100 tumor clones appearing in adjacent lung. With higher T cell density in blood came longer overall survival. Adjacent uninvolved lung tissue had the highest T cell clonality, exceeding tumor.

A word on this clone: Its cognate antigen is unknown.

Some clones are missing from TCRdb's copy, which holds only in-frame ones; the method was immunoSEQ multiplex PCR. Among under 150,000 clones listed, roughly 90% were seen once. The source of this sequence is a female donor older than 55 with stage I lung adenocarcinoma. The source material was peripheral blood, sampled before any cancer treatment.

This CDR3 is CAWSWGGRTGGGYTF. CDR3 sequence (DNA): TGTGCCTGGAGCTGGGGAGGCAGGACGGGGGGAGGCTACACCTTC. The rearrangement uses TRBV30 and TRBJ1-2; possibly TRBD1 for D (5 bases). V was trimmed by 3 bases and J by 8 bases, leaving 22 bases between them. CDR1 is GTSNPN and CDR2 is SVGIG in the germline V gene (reference sequence). This CDR3 comprises 15 residues.